The 17 T cell receptor beta chains below all came from one sample that was sequenced in a study of blood T cell repertoires in COVID-19. Method: immunoSEQ multiplex PCR; TCRdb's copy keeps in-frame clones and lacks some. The sample has 200,000 to 250,000 clones; approximately 86% are singletons. The sequencing input was peripheral blood. The source is a man younger than 35 with active or convalescent COVID-19.

The chain combines TRBV10-2 with TRBJ1-1; D gene uncertain. CDR1 and CDR2 from the germline V gene are WSHSY and SAAADI. The germline V and J ends were trimmed by 10 bases and 3 bases, with 12 bases remaining between them. This CDR3 has 12 amino acids. The CDR3 region has the DNA TGCGCCACCCGACCCGCGGACACTGAAGCTTTCTTT. Translating gives CATRPADTEAFF.

The CDR3 loop reads CASSLDTGTSEAIYEQYF. Here the CDR3 DNA reads TGTGCCAGCAGCTTGGATACCGGGACTAGCGAGGCGATCTACGAGCAGTACTTC. This chain connects TRBV5-6 to TRBJ2-7; 10 bases fit TRBD2. CDR1 is SGHDT and CDR2 is YYEEEE in the germline V gene. The CDR3 has 18 amino acids. J lost 3 bases, V lost 0 bases, and 12 bases had no gene match.

V is TRBV29-1 and J is TRBJ2-2; D may be TRBD1 (6 bases). The CDR3 totals 14 residues. V lost 4 bases to trimming and J lost 2 bases, with 11 bases between them. Germline values: CDR1 SQVTM, CDR2 ANQGSEA. The CDR3 DNA sequence: TGCAGCGTTGGGACAGCCTCCAACACCGGGGAGCTGTTTTTT. Translating gives CSVGTASNTGELFF.

V gene TRBV5-1 combines with J gene TRBJ2-3, with 7 bases aligning to TRBD1. In germline, CDR1 is SGHRS, CDR2 YFSETQ. This CDR3 contains 14 residues. The junction had 3 bases not matched to a gene; V was cut back by 0 bases and J by 5 bases. The CDR3 loop reads CASSLVGGRDTQYF. The CDR3 nucleotides are TGCGCCAGCAGCTTGGTAGGGGGCCGAGATACGCAGTATTTT.

This clone has just a few counts. V is TRBV7-2 and J is TRBJ2-4; 7 nucleotides align to TRBD1. The CDR3 has 14 amino acids. Germline assignment: CDR1 SGHTA and CDR2 FQGNSA. The ends lost 6 bases at V and 8 bases at J; junction bases unmatched: 10. The CDR3 nucleotides read TGTGCCAGCAGATTACACAGGGGATTCGACATTCAGTACTTC. It specifies CASRLHRGFDIQYF.

The chain is built from TRBV5-1 and TRBJ1-2, with TRBD1 matching 7 bases. V was pared by 5 bases and J by 4 bases, with 8 bases of the junction left unmatched. The CDR3 spans 14 residues. The germline V gene has CDR1 SGHRS and CDR2 YFSETQ. CDR3 amino acids: CASSRDRLTYGYTF. Here the CDR3 DNA reads TGCGCCAGCAGTCGGGACAGACTTACCTATGGCTACACCTTC. The full variable domain, completed using reference TRBV5-1 and TRBJ1-2, is KAGVTQTPRYLIKTRGQQVTLSCSPISGHRSVSWYQQTPGQGLQFLFEYFSETQRNKGNFPGRFSGRQFSNSRSEMNVSTLELGDSALYLCASSRDRLTYGYTFGSGTRLTVV.

This clone has just one count. The chain uses TRBV9 and TRBJ2-6, with a weak D call TRBD2 (6 bases). Germline-derived CDR1 and CDR2 are SGDLS and YYNGEE. V was shortened by 4 bases and J by 1 base, with 9 bases between the two germline ends. This CDR3 has 15 amino acids. The CDR3 reads CASSLAGSGANVLTF. CDR3 bases: TGTGCCAGCAGCCTGGCGGGGTCTGGGGCCAACGTCCTGACTTTC.

J is TRBJ2-3 and V is TRBV29-1; D gene ambiguous. The CDR3 is made up of 12 amino acids. Germline V lookup: CDR1 SQVTM, CDR2 ANQGSEA. Deletions cut 4 bases from V and 10 bases from J, with 15 bases between. The CDR3 DNA is TGCAGCGTTGCAGAGTCCGGTGAAGCGCAGTATTTT. Protein sequence: CSVAESGEAQYF.

V is TRBV30 and J is TRBJ2-5; TRBD1 is a possible D gene (7 bases). Trimming removed 2 bases from V and 5 bases from J, with 12 bases in between. This CDR3 region has 13 residues. Per germline, CDR1 GTSNPN and CDR2 SVGIG (reference sequence). CDR3 sequence: CAWSYRGGETQYF. The CDR3 DNA reads as TGTGCCTGGAGTTACAGGGGAGGCGAGACCCAGTACTTC. Full variable domain (remainder filled in from reference TRBV30 and TRBJ2-5): SQTIHQWPATLVQPVGSPLSLECTVEGTSNPNLYWYRQAAGRGLQLLFYSVGIGQISSEVPQNLSASRPQDRQFILSSKKLLLSDSGFYLCAWSYRGGETQYFGPGTRLLVL.

This rearrangement joins TRBV19 to TRBJ1-5, with 8 bases identical to TRBD1. The V and J ends lost 6 bases and 6 bases, in that order; junction bases with no gene match: 7. The V gene's germline CDR1 is LNHDA and CDR2 SQIVND (reference sequence). CDR3 size: 14 residues. The CDR3 spells CASSWTGRPQPQHF. As DNA, the CDR3 is TGTGCCAGTAGCTGGACAGGGCGGCCTCAGCCCCAGCATTTT.

The gene calls are TRBV5-1 and TRBJ1-1; 9 bases fit TRBD1. V shed 1 base and J 3 bases; nucleotides not matched to a gene: 13. Germline V CDR1 and CDR2: SGHRS, YFSETQ. This CDR3 spans 18 amino acids. In DNA, the CDR3 is TGCGCCAGCAGCTTGATGTGGGGACAGGGAGTTTATGACACTGAAGCTTTCTTT. Protein sequence: CASSLMWGQGVYDTEAFF.

The chain combines TRBV15 with TRBJ1-1; D is unresolved. Germline CDR1 LNHNV, CDR2 YYDKDF (reference sequence). This CDR3 region has 14 residues. Trimming shortened V by 2 bases and J by 4 bases, and 11 bases separated the two germline ends. The CDR3 DNA sequence: TGTGCCACCAGCAGACAGCGGCAGTCCACTGAAGCTTTCTTT. Encoded protein: CATSRQRQSTEAFF.

The chain uses TRBV30 and TRBJ2-3; tentatively, D is TRBD1 (5 bases). The CDR3 spans 15 residues. Trimming left V 0 bases short and J 2 bases short, with 12 bases between. The germline gives CDR1 GTSNPN, CDR2 SVGIG (reference sequence). This CDR3 is CAWSVGASPTDTQYF. For the CDR3, the DNA is TGTGCCTGGAGTGTTGGGGCCTCTCCCACAGATACGCAGTATTTT.

The chain links TRBV7-9 to TRBJ2-1; D is ambiguous. V was shortened by 2 bases and J by 7 bases, with 9 bases between the two germline ends. The CDR3 has 13 amino acids. Per the germline V gene, CDR1 is SEHNR and CDR2 is FQNEAQ (reference sequence). The CDR3 protein is CASSLKAWNEQFF. The CDR3 region has the DNA TGTGCCAGCAGCTTAAAAGCCTGGAATGAGCAGTTCTTC.

This clone has only one observation. V usage is TRBV30 and J usage is TRBJ1-1; 8 bases match TRBD1. V shed 4 bases, J shed 3 bases, and the junction held 1 base outside the gene matches. The V gene's germline CDR1 is GTSNPN and CDR2 SVGIG (reference sequence). CDR3 length: 12 amino acids. The CDR3 DNA sequence: TGTGCCTGGACGGACAGGGACACTGAAGCTTTCTTT. Amino acid sequence: CAWTDRDTEAFF.

The gene calls are TRBV11-2 and TRBJ1-4; 12 nucleotides agree with TRBD1. V gave up 5 bases and J gave up 3 bases; unmatched junction bases: 7. Germline lookup yields CDR1 SGHAT and CDR2 FQNNGV. This CDR3 region has 17 residues. CDR3 DNA sequence: TGTGCCAGCAGCCGGGGACAGGGGGCTGAATCTAATGAAAAACTGTTTTTT. Translating gives CASSRGQGAESNEKLFF.

The chain couples TRBV5-3 to TRBJ2-3; 7 positions agree with TRBD2. TRBV5-3 is an open reading frame, and its role is uncertain. V shed 10 bases, J shed 0 bases, and the junction held 20 bases outside the gene matches. The CDR3 contains 18 residues. CDR3 amino acids: CALPSTGEGHTSTDTQYF. DNA of the CDR3: TGTGCCTTACCCTCGACGGGGGAGGGCCACACTAGCACAGATACGCAGTATTTT.